This TCR beta chain comes out of a study of CD8+ T cells in alopecia areata. On the study more broadly: Treated patients took oral tofacitinib at 5 to 10 mg twice daily. Study observations and caveats: Any link of baseline CD8+ expansion to response, resting on one nonresponder, remains uncertain.

With respect to this clone: Its specificity is not known.

The CDR3 is 12 residues long. Germline V gene lookup returns CDR1 MNHEY and CDR2 SMNVEV (reference sequence). Trimming stripped 0 bases from V and 9 bases from J, with 6 bases between. Extraction and reverse transcription of RNA yielded cDNA as the sequencing template. TCRdb's copy holds only in-frame clones and misses some; the assay was immunoSEQ multiplex PCR. The sample carries 110,000 to 150,000 clones, roughly 54% recorded once. Indicated treatment: oral pan-JAK inhibitor, 5-10 mg twice daily. Both peripheral blood and punch biopsies of lesional scalp skin were obtained from patients who had alopecia areata.

Here the sequenced sample was CD8+ T cells sorted from blood, taken at week 4, from a patient treated with tofacitinib. The origin of this receptor is a human donor with alopecia areata. This chain connects TRBV27 to TRBJ2-1; no clear D gene. The CDR3 coding sequence is TGTGCCAGCAGTTTATCCCCTAGTGAGCAGTTCTTC. Translated, it gives CASSLSPSEQFF.